This T cell receptor (beta chain) was captured by sequencing in a study of identifying expanded T cells in peripheral blood. Generated by immunoSEQ multiplex PCR, the TCRdb table keeps only in-frame clones and is missing some. Among about 85,000 clones listed, 88% were seen once. The CDR3 is 15 amino acids. In germline, CDR1 is MDHEN, CDR2 SYDVKM. Trimming took off 6 bases at V and 3 bases at J, with 12 bases between the two ends. The sequencing sample was made of blood. V gene TRBV28 combines with J gene TRBJ1-6, with D perhaps TRBD1 (6 bases). This TCR came from a person aged 18 to 69 in good health. The CDR3 here is CASSNGGLYNSPLHF. The CDR3 nucleotides are TGTGCCAGCAGCAACGGGGGCCTCTATAATTCACCCCTCCACTTT.